This TCR beta chain was sequenced for a study of blood T cell repertoires in COVID-19. Germline-derived CDR1 and CDR2 are LGHDT and YNNKEL (reference sequence). V lost 7 bases and J 4 bases, leaving 10 bases between the germline ends. The CDR3 covers 12 residues. Profiled with immunoSEQ multiplex PCR; TCRdb holds only in-frame clones, not every one. The table shows about 260,000 clones, with more than 70% occurring only once. Sequencing was carried out using peripheral blood. The receptor was derived from a woman in her fifties or sixties with acute or convalescent COVID-19. The chain uses TRBV3-1 (or the pseudogene TRBV3-2) and TRBJ1-2; D is unresolved. DNA for the CDR3: TGTGCCAGCACCCACCGGGGCTATGGCTACACCTTC. This translates into CASTHRGYGYTF.